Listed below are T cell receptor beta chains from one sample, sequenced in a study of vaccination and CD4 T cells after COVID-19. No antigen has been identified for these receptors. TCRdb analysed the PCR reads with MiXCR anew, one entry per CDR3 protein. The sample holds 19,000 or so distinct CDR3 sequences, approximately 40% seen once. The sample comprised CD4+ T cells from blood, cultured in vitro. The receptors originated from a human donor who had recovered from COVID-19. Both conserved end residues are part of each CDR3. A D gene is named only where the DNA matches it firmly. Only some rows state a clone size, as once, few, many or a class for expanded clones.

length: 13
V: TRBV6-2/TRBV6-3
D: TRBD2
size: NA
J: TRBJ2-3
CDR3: CASKWEGFDTQYF
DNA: TGTGCCAGCAAATGGGAGGGGTTCGATACGCAGTATTTT

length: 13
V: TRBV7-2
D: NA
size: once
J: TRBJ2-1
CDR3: CASSLGQYNEQFF
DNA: TGTGCCAGCAGCTTAGGACAGTACAATGAGCAGTTCTTC

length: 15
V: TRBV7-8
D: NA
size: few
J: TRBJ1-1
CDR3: CASSLTIRANTEAFF
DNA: TGTGCCAGCAGCCTTACGATCCGGGCTAACACTGAAGCTTTCTTT

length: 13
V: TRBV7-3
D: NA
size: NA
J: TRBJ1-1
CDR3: CASSAQGATEAFF
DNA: TGTGCCAGCAGCGCCCAGGGTGCCACTGAAGCTTTCTTT

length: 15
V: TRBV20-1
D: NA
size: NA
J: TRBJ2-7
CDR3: CSARAREWITYEQYF
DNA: TGCAGTGCTAGAGCTCGGGAGTGGATAACCTACGAGCAGTACTTC

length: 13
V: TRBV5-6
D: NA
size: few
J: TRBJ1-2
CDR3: CASSFPNTPVVFF
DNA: TGTGCCAGCAGTTTCCCCAACACGCCAGTTGTCTTCTTC

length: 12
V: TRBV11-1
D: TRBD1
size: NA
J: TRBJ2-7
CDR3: CASSGQGREQYF
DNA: TGTGCCAGCAGCGGACAGGGACGAGAGCAGTACTTC

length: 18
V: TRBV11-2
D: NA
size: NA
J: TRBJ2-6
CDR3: CASSLVGGGLPGANVLTF
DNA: TGTGCCAGCAGCTTAGTAGGGGGAGGGCTTCCTGGGGCCAACGTCCTGACTTTC

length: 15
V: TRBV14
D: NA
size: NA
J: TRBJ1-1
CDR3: CASSPRTGLNTEAFF
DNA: TGTGCCAGCAGTCCAAGAACAGGGCTAAACACTGAAGCTTTCTTT

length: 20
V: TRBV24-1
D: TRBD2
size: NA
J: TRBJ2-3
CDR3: CATSDLQGLAGAEGTDTQYF
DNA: TGTGCCACCAGTGATTTGCAGGGTCTAGCGGGAGCGGAGGGCACAGATACGCAGTATTTT

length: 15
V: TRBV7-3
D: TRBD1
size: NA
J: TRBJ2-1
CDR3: CASSAGTGTYNEQFF
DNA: TGTGCCAGCAGCGCCGGGACAGGGACCTACAATGAGCAGTTCTTC

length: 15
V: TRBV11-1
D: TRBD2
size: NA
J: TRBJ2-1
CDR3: CASSLRLAGTDEQFF
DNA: TGTGCCAGCAGCTTGCGACTAGCGGGAACGGATGAGCAGTTCTTC

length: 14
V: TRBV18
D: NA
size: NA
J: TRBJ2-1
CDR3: CASSPGGLIGEQFF
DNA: TGTGCCAGCTCACCAGGAGGGCTGATAGGTGAGCAGTTCTTC

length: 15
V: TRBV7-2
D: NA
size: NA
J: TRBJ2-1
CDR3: CASSLEGPVSNEQFF
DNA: TGTGCCAGCAGCTTAGAAGGCCCGGTTTCAAATGAGCAGTTCTTC

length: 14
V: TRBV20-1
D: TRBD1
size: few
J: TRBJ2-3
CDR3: CSARRDRGTDTQYF
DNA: TGCAGTGCCCGACGGGACAGGGGCACAGATACGCAGTATTTT

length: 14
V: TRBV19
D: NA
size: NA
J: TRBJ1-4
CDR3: CASSRRGLEEKLFF
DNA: TGTGCCAGTAGCAGGCGGGGGCTAGAGGAAAAACTGTTTTTT

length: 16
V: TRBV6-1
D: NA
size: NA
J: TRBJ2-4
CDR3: CASTPDPAGSKNIQYF
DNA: TGTGCCAGCACCCCGGACCCGGCGGGGTCCAAAAACATTCAGTACTTC

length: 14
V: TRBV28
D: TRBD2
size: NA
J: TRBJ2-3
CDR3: CAWAEGREPDTQYF
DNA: TGTGCCTGGGCGGAGGGGCGGGAGCCAGATACGCAGTATTTT

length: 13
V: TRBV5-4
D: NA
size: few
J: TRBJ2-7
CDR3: CASSLLQGYEQYF
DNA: TGTGCCAGCAGCTTGCTTCAGGGATACGAGCAGTACTTC

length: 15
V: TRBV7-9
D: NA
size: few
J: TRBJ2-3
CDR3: CASSLAGGSTDTQYF
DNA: TGTGCCAGCAGCTTAGCTGGCGGGAGCACAGATACGCAGTATTTT

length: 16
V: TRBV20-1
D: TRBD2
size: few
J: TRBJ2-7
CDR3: CSARDWTSGTTYEQYF
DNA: TGCAGTGCTAGAGATTGGACTAGCGGGACCACCTACGAGCAGTACTTC

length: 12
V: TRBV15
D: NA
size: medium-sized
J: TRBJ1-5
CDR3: CATSESVQPQHF
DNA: TGTGCCACCTCAGAGTCAGTTCAGCCCCAGCATTTT

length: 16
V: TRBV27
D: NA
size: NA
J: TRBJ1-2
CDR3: CASSPSTGRANYGYTF
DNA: TGTGCCAGCAGTCCGTCGACAGGCCGAGCTAACTATGGCTACACCTTC

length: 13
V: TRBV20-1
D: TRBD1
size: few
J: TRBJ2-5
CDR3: CSAGGTGQETQYF
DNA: TGCAGTGCTGGGGGGACAGGGCAAGAGACCCAGTACTTC

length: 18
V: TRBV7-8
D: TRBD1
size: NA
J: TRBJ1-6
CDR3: CASSSTGWGSSYNSPLHF
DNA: TGTGCCAGCAGCTCGACAGGGTGGGGAAGCTCCTATAATTCACCCCTCCACTTT

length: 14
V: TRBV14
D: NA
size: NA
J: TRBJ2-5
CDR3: CASSQGPSMETQYF
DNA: TGTGCCAGCAGCCAAGGACCATCTATGGAGACCCAGTACTTC

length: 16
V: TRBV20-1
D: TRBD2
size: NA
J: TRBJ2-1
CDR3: CSLPRTSGSSYNEQFF
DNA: TGCAGTCTTCCCAGGACTAGCGGGAGCTCCTACAATGAGCAGTTCTTC

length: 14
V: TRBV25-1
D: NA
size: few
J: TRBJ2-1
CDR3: CASSDRHERNEQFF
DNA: TGTGCCAGCAGTGACCGACATGAGAGGAATGAGCAGTTCTTC

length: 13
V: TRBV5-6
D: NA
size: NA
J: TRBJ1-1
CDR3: CASSWGSNTEAFF
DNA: TGTGCCAGCAGTTGGGGCAGTAACACTGAAGCTTTCTTT

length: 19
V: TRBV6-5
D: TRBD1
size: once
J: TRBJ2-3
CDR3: CASSYSTSRTGPPTDTQYF
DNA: TGTGCCAGCAGTTACTCAACCTCTAGGACAGGTCCCCCCACAGATACGCAGTATTTT

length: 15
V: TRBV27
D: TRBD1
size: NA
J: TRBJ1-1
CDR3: CASCPWTGSNTEAFF
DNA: TGTGCCAGCTGCCCATGGACAGGGTCGAACACTGAAGCTTTCTTT

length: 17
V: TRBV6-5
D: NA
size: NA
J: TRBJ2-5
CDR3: CASSYSMGQLLSETQYF
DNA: TGTGCCAGCAGTTACTCTATGGGACAACTACTCTCAGAGACCCAGTACTTC

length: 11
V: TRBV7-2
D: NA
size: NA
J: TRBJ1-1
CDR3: CASGRGAEAFF
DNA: TGTGCCAGCGGGCGGGGGGCTGAAGCTTTCTTT

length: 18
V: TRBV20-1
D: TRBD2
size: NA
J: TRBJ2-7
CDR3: CSARGLAGGSRLSYEQYF
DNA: TGCAGTGCTAGAGGGCTAGCGGGAGGATCTCGTCTATCCTACGAGCAGTACTTC

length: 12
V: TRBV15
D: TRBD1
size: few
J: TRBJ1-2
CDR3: CACGDRGSGYTF
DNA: TGTGCCTGTGGGGACAGGGGATCTGGCTACACCTTC

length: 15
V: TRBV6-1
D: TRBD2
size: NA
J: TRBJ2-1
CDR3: CASSVAGDGYNEQFF
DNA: TGTGCCAGCAGTGTAGCGGGAGACGGCTACAATGAGCAGTTCTTC

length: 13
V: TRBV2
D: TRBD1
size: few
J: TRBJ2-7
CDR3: CASFGQGGGEQYF
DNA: TGTGCCAGTTTTGGACAGGGCGGTGGGGAGCAGTACTTC

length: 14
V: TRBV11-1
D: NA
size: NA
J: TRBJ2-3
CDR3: CASSSGMGTDTQYF
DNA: TGTGCCAGCAGCTCAGGGATGGGTACAGATACGCAGTATTTT

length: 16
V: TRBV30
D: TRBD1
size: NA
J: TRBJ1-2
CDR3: CAWSAKSGTGPYGYTF
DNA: TGTGCCTGGAGTGCAAAATCCGGGACAGGCCCCTATGGCTACACCTTC

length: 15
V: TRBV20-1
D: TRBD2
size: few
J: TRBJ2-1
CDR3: CSALLWGTSGNEQFF
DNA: TGCAGCGCATTGTTATGGGGGACTAGCGGGAATGAGCAGTTCTTC

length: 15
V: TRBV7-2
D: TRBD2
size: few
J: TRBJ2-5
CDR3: CASSYKRGPQETQYF
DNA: TGTGCCAGCAGCTATAAGCGGGGCCCTCAAGAGACCCAGTACTTC